Here is one T cell receptor beta chain with its context. Antigen specificity is unknown. This entry is derived from a study of cytomegalovirus exposure and HLA in healthy donors. Assay used: immunoSEQ multiplex PCR; TCRdb lists only in-frame clones, some missing. Here the sample spans some 140,000 clones, about 86% being singletons. Overall study findings and caveats: Researchers counted over 150 TCR beta chains as cytomegalovirus-associated. Diagnosis of cytomegalovirus status made by the classifier reportedly showed high specificity and sensitivity. Rare TCR sequences predominated, though certain public TCRs were found in many donors.

This CDR3 has 14 amino acids. The germline V gene has CDR1 LNHDA and CDR2 SQIVND (reference sequence). V was trimmed by 3 bases and J by 4 bases, leaving 12 bases between them. The receptor's source is a human donor in good health. The sequenced sample was PBMCs. The rearrangement links TRBV19 to TRBJ1-2; D perhaps matches TRBD1 (6 bases). DNA for the CDR3: TGTGCCAGTAGTATTGGGTACAGGGTCTATGGCTACACCTTC. This codes for CASSIGYRVYGYTF.